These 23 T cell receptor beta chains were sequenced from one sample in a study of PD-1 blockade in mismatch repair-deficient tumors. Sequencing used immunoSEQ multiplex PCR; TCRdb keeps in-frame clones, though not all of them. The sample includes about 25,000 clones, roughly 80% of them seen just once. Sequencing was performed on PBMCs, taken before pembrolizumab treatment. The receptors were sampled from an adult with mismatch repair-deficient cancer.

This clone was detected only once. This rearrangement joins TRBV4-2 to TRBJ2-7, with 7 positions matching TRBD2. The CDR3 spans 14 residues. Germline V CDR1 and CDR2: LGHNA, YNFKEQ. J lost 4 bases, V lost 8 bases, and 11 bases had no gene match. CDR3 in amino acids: CASQSSSGSYEQYF. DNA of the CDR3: TGTGCCAGCCAGTCGTCTAGCGGATCATACGAGCAGTACTTC.

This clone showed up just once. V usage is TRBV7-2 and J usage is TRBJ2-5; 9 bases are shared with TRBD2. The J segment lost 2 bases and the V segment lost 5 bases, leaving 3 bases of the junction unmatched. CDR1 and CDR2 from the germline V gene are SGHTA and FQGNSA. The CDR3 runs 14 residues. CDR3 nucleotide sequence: TGTGCCAGCAGCCCCGGACTAGCGCAAGAGACCCAGTACTTC. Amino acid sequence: CASSPGLAQETQYF. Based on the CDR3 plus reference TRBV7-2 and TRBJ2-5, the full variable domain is GAGVSQSPSNKVTEKGKDVELRCDPISGHTALYWYRQSLGQGLEFLIYFQGNSAPDKSGLPSDRFSAERTGGSVSTLTIQRTQQEDSAVYLCASSPGLAQETQYFGPGTRLLVL.

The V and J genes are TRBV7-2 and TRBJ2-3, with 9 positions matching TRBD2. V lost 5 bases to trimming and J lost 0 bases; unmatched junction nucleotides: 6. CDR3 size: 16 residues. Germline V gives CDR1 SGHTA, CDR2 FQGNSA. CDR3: CASSPVSGRSTDTQYF. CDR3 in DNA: TGTGCCAGCAGCCCCGTCAGCGGGAGGAGCACAGATACGCAGTATTTT.

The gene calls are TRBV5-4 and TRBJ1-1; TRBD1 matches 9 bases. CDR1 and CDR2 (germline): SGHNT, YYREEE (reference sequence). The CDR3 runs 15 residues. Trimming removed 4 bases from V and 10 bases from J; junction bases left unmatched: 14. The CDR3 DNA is TGTGCCAGCAGCCTGAGACAGGGGGGCGGTGTGAGAGCTTTCTTT. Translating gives CASSLRQGGGVRAFF.

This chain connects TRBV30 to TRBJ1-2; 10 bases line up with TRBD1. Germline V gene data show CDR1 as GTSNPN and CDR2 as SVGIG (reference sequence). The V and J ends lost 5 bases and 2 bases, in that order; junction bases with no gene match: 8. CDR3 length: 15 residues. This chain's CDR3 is CAWSRDRGGNYGYTF. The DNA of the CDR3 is TGTGCCTGGTCCCGGGACAGGGGCGGGAACTATGGCTACACCTTC.

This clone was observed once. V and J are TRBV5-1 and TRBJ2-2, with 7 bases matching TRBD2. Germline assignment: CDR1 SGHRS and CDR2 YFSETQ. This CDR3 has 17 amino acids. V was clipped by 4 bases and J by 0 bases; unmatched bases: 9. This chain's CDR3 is CASSRNGGRANTGELFF. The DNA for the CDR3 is TGCGCCAGCAGCCGCAATGGAGGGAGGGCGAACACCGGGGAGCTGTTTTTT.

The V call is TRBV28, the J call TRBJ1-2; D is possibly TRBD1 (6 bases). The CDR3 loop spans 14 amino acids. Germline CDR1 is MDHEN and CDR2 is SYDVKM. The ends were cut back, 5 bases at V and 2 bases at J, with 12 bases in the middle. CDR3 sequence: CASSGNQGNYGYTF. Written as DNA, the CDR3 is TGTGCCAGCAGTGGTAATCAGGGGAACTATGGCTACACCTTC.

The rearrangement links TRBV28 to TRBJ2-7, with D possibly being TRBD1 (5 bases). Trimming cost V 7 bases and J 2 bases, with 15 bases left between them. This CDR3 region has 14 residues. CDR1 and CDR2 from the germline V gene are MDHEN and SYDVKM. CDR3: CASTTIGVPYEQYF. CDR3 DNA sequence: TGTGCCAGCACCACTATAGGGGTCCCCTACGAGCAGTACTTC. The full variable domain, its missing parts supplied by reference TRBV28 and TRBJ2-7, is DVKVTQSSRYLVKRTGEKVFLECVQDMDHENMFWYRQDPGLGLRLIYFSYDVKMKEKGDIPEGYSVSREKKERFSLILESASTNQTSMYLCASTTIGVPYEQYFGPGTRLTVT.

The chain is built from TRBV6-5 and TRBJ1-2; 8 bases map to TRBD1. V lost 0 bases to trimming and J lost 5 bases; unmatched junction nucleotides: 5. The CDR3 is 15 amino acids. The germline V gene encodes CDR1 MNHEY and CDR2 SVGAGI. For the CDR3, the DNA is TGTGCCAGCAGTTACTCCGGACAGGGATCGTATGGCTACACCTTC. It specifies CASSYSGQGSYGYTF.

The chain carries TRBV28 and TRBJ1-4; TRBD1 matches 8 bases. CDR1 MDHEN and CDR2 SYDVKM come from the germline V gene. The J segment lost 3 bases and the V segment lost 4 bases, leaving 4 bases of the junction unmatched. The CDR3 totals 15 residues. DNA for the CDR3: TGTGCCAGCAGTTCTCCGGACAGGGCTAATGAAAAACTGTTTTTT. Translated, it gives CASSSPDRANEKLFF.

DNA for the CDR3: TGTGCCTGGAGTGGATACCAGGGGTACACTGAAGCTTTCTTT. Translating gives CAWSGYQGYTEAFF. V and J are TRBV30 and TRBJ1-1, with D maybe TRBD1 (6 bases). Germline CDR1 is GTSNPN and CDR2 is SVGIG (reference sequence). V was shortened by 1 base and J by 3 bases, with 12 bases between the two germline ends. This CDR3 has 14 amino acids.

The CDR3 here is CASSPRGFGTDTQYF. CDR3 DNA sequence: TGTGCCAGCAGCCCCAGGGGATTTGGCACAGATACGCAGTATTTT. The V call is TRBV7-2, the J call TRBJ2-3; possible D gene TRBD1, 6 bases. Trimming removed 5 bases at V and 1 base at J, with 13 bases between. CDR1 SGHTA and CDR2 FQGNSA come from the germline V gene. The CDR3 runs 15 residues.

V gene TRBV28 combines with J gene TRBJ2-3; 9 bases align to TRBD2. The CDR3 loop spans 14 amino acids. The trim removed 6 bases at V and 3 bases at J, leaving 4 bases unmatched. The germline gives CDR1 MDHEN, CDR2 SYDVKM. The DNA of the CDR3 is TGTGCCAGCAGGATAGCGGGAGCGACAGATACGCAGTATTTT. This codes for CASRIAGATDTQYF.

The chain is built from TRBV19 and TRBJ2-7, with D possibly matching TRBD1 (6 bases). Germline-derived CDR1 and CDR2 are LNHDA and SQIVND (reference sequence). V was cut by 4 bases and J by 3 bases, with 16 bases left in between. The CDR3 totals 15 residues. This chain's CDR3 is CASSRVLGTNYEQYF. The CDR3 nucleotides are TGTGCCAGTAGTAGAGTTTTGGGGACAAACTACGAGCAGTACTTC.

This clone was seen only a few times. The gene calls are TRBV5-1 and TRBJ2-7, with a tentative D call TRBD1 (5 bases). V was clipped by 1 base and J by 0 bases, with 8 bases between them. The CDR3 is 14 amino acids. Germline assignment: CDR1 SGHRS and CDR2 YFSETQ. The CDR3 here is CASSLYRSSYEQYF. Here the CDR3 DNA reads TGCGCCAGCAGCTTGTACAGGAGCTCCTACGAGCAGTACTTC.

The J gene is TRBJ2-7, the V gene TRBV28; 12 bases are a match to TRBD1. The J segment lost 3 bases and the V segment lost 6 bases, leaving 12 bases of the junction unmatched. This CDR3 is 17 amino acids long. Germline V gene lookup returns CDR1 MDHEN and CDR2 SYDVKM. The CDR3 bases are TGTGCCAGCAGCCCCCTCCCCGGGACAGGGGGCCTCTACGAGCAGTACTTC. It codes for CASSPLPGTGGLYEQYF.

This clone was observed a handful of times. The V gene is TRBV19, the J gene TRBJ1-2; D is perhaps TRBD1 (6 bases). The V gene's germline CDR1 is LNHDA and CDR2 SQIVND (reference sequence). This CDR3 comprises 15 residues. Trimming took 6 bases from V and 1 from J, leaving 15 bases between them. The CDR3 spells CASRDPRGVNYGYTF. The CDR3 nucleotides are TGTGCCAGTAGAGACCCCAGGGGAGTTAACTATGGCTACACCTTC.

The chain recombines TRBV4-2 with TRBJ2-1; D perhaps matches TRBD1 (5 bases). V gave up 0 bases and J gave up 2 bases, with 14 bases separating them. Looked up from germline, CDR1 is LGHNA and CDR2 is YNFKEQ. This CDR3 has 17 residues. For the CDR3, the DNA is TGTGCCAGCAGCCAAGAATCTGGCAGGGCCCCCTACAATGAGCAGTTCTTC. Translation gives CASSQESGRAPYNEQFF.

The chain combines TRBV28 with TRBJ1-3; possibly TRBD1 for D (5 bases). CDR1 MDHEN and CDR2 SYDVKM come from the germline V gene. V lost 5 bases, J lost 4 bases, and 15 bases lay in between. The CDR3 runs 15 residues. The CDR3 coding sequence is TGTGCCAGCAGTCCCTCTGGGGGGTCCGGAAACACCATATATTTT. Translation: CASSPSGGSGNTIYF.

The CDR3 sequence is CASRPGGTNTGELFF. Here the CDR3 DNA reads TGTGCCAGCAGGCCAGGGGGGACCAACACCGGGGAGCTGTTTTTT. This chain links TRBV28 with TRBJ2-2; D might be TRBD1 (7 bases). CDR1 and CDR2 from the germline V gene are MDHEN and SYDVKM. The V and J ends lost 6 bases and 2 bases respectively, with 13 bases between them. This CDR3 has 15 amino acids.

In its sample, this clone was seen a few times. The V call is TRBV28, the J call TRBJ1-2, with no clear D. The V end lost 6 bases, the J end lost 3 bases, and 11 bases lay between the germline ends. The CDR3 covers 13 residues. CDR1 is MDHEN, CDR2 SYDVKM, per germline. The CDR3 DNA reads TGTGCCAGCAGGCCTCCAGATGACTATGGCTACACCTTC. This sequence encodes CASRPPDDYGYTF.

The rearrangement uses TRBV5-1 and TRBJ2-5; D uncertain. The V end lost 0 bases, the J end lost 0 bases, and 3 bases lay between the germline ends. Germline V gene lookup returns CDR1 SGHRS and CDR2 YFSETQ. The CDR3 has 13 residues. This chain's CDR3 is CASSLGDQETQYF. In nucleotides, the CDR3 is TGCGCCAGCAGCTTGGGAGACCAAGAGACCCAGTACTTC.

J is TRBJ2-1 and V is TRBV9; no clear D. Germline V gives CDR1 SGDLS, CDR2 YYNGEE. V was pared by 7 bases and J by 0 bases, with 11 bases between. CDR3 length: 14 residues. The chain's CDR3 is CASRPLSSYNEQFF. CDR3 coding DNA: TGTGCCAGCCGCCCGCTGAGCTCCTACAATGAGCAGTTCTTC.